Below, 7 T cell receptor beta chains from the same sample are listed, as sequenced in a study of T cells in Graves' hyperthyroidism and ophthalmopathy. Amplification yielded TCR beta CDR3 regions, with RNA transcripts as the source. The HTBI set primed first-round TCR CDR3 RT-PCR. Each CDR3 protein is one row after TCRdb ran MiXCR on the multiplex PCR reads. The profile shows about 610,000 distinct CDR3 sequences, about half of them singletons. Sequencing was performed on peripheral blood or thyroid tissue (not recorded which). The receptors stem from a woman younger than 30 with Graves' hyperthyroidism.

This clonotype has at least ten counts. This rearrangement joins TRBV5-1 to TRBJ2-5; 11 nucleotides match TRBD2. Looked up from germline, CDR1 is SGHRS and CDR2 is YFSETQ. V was clipped by 4 bases and J by 0 bases; unmatched bases: 5. CDR3 size: 16 residues. The CDR3 DNA follows: TGCGCCAGCAGCCTTCCTAGCGGGAGGCACCAAGAGACCCAGTACTTC. This translates into CASSLPSGRHQETQYF.

The chain couples TRBV29-1 to TRBJ1-1; possible D gene TRBD1, 5 bases. Trimming left V 7 bases short and J 1 base short, with 16 bases between. Per germline, CDR1 SQVTM and CDR2 ANQGSEA. This CDR3 contains 14 residues. CDR3 loop: CSARQLGRNTEAFF. The CDR3 DNA reads as TGCAGCGCCCGACAGCTGGGGAGGAACACTGAAGCTTTCTTT.

This clonotype has just one count. The chain recombines TRBV7-3 with TRBJ1-5; the D gene is possibly TRBD1 (5 bases). Germline V gene lookup returns CDR1 SGHTA and CDR2 FQGTGA. The CDR3 is made up of 20 amino acids. The germline V and J ends were trimmed by 2 bases and 0 bases, with 23 bases remaining between them. CDR3 DNA: TGTGCCAGCAGCTTAGCGCCGGGACTAGCGGACAATTATAGCAATCAGCCCCAGCATTTT. Translating it yields CASSLAPGLADNYSNQPQHF.

At least ten counts were recorded for this clonotype. This chain joins TRBV12-3 or TRBV12-4 and TRBJ1-1; weak D call: TRBD1 (6 bases). This CDR3 comprises 13 residues. V gave up 7 bases and J gave up 11 bases, with 20 bases separating them. This CDR3 is CASTPRGAPEAFF. The DNA of the CDR3 is TGTGCCAGCACCCCAAGGGGGGCCCCGGAGGCTTTCTTT.

The chain joins TRBV25-1 to TRBJ2-1; no clear D. V lost 0 bases, J lost 9 bases, and 3 bases lay in between. Germline assignment: CDR1 MGHDK and CDR2 SYGVNS. The length of the CDR3 is 11 residues. CDR3 coding DNA: TGTGCCAGCAGTGAATATGGTGAGCAGTTCTTC. Translated: CASSEYGEQFF.

This clonotype was seen many times. The rearrangement joins TRBV29-1 to TRBJ1-1; D is perhaps TRBD1 (6 bases). Germline V lookup: CDR1 SQVTM, CDR2 ANQGSEA. V lost 4 bases to trimming and J lost 7 bases, with 10 bases between them. The CDR3 contains 11 residues. CDR3 loop: CSVAGAVEAFF. CDR3 DNA: TGCAGCGTTGCAGGGGCGGTTGAAGCTTTCTTT. The variable domain in full, completed from reference TRBV29-1 and TRBJ1-1, reads SAVISQKPSRDICQRGTSLTIQCQVDSQVTMMFWYRQQPGQSLTLIATANQGSEATYESGFVIDKFPISRPNLTFSTLTVSNMSPEDSSIYLCSVAGAVEAFFGQGTRLTVV.

J is TRBJ2-5 and V is TRBV7-8; 10 bases are shared with TRBD2. The length of the CDR3 is 15 residues. The J segment lost 2 bases and the V segment lost 5 bases, leaving 5 bases of the junction unmatched. Germline loops: CDR1 SGHVS, CDR2 FQNEAQ. The CDR3 is CASSNGLAEQETQYF. DNA for the CDR3: TGTGCCAGCAGCAACGGACTAGCGGAACAAGAGACCCAGTACTTC. Full variable domain (outside the CDR3, taken from reference TRBV7-8 and TRBJ2-5): GAGVSQSPRYKVAKRGQDVALRCDPISGHVSLFWYQQALGQGPEFLTYFQNEAQLDKSGLPSDRFFAERPEGSVSTLKIQRTQQEDSAVYLCASSNGLAEQETQYFGPGTRLLVL.